Listed here is a single T cell receptor beta chain. Its antigen is still unknown. This may be a read error, as it is one base from a much larger clone. The CDR3 measures 14 amino acids from cysteine to phenylalanine. Just the 42-base CDR3 DNA is kept, in frame starting at base 1. This sample was included in a study of T cells in Graves' hyperthyroidism and ophthalmopathy (dated by TCRdb to between 2018 and 2020). Broadly, across the study: Peripheral blood samples were taken at initial diagnosis, before any treatment was given. Prospective prediction of ophthalmopathy was tested in an independent validation cohort of approximately 19 hyperthyroidism patients and 15 to 17 patients who later progressed to ophthalmopathy. According to the paper, TCR Vbeta CDR3 sequencing was carried out on over 130 peripheral blood samples, which came from fewer than 50 ophthalmopathy, under 80 hyperthyroidism and roughly 17 progressor patients. A discovery cohort of approximately 97 patients, about 40 with Graves' ophthalmopathy and 55 to 60 with stable Graves' hyperthyroidism, was used to find distinguishing TCR V-J signatures. The study also compared thyroid tissue and blood T-cell repertoires from a handful of Graves' hyperthyroidism patients. Following sampling, methimazole starting at 30 mg daily was given to hyperthyroidism patients, and high-dose intravenous methylprednisolone was given to ophthalmopathy patients. For training and testing, the 80 to 100 patients in the discovery cohort were randomly divided in a 7:3 ratio. Beyond this particular receptor, the publication reports: Sample size was not statistically predetermined, and investigators were not blinded to group allocation. A 13 V-J signature model separated ophthalmopathy from stable hyperthyroidism, with approximately 86% sensitivity and 81.08% specificity in cross-validation and 80%/75% in testing. In validation, progression to ophthalmopathy was predicted by the model with 70% to 71% sensitivity and under 85% specificity, a median of 6.5 months before onset. Blood samples also contained most of the expanded thyroid clonotypes (frequency above 0.001), which suggests that blood repertoires may reflect thyroid immune responses.

Ophthalmopathy patients had moderately to severely active disease, Clinical Activity Score of at least 3, NOSPECS grade of at least 4, and duration under 3 months. The study excluded patients with uncontrolled infections, other autoimmune diseases, pregnancy or lactation. Diagnoses were established on the basis of clinical symptoms, serum thyroxine and TRAb, thyroid ultrasound, and orbital computed tomography. PBMCs were separated from approximately 10 ml of fresh peripheral blood using Ficoll-Paque density gradient centrifugation. Total RNA was extracted using Trizol reagent, and RNA quality was assessed on an Agilent 2100 Bioanalyzer. The TCR beta CDR3 regions were amplified from RNA transcripts. The first round of RT-PCR for the TCR CDR3 was performed with the HTBI primer set and the Qiagen OneStep RT-PCR kit. Libraries were constructed in a second round of multiplex PCR, after which size selection and purification were performed. Sequencing of the libraries was done on an Illumina HiSeq2000 using paired-end 100 bp reads. The original methods were these. SOAPnuke was used to process the raw data, removing reads that contained adapters or uncalled bases, had a mean Phred below 15, or lacked an exact match to the constant primer or identifier. COPE v1.2.5 was used to merge the high-quality paired reads, and each unique nucleotide sequence was defined as a clonotype. MiTCR v1.1 was used to align clonotypes to the IMGT TRBV, TRBD and TRBJ reference segments. The analysis included only V-J combinations with a frequency above 0.0001, which together covered roughly 99% of the repertoires. A TCS score was defined as the ratio between F50 (clonal expansion) and ExV (chaos), using BLOSUM62-based TCRdist between CDR3 peptides within each V-J. Welch's t-statistics and random forest reduced several hundred V-J features to under 15, which were used in a naive Bayes classifier (R e1071). The Morisita-Horn index was used to measure how similar the thyroid and blood repertoires were. The public reads were reanalyzed by TCRdb: fastp trimming at Q25, MiXCR alignment, in-frame beta chains only. Each CDR3 protein gets just one entry, which takes the most common genes and DNA from the rows behind it. The V and J calls and clone size are TCRdb's, not the authors'. This sample gives more than 500,000 distinct CDR3 sequences in total; around 15% of them show up just once. The ten largest clonotypes hold 3.5% to 4.5% of the sample.

This TCR was sampled from a woman aged 40 to 55 with Graves' ophthalmopathy. Sample: blood. The chain is encoded by TRBV12-3 or TRBV12-4 joined to TRBJ1-2, with 10 junctional bases fitting TRBD1. Here the CDR3 is given as CASSPGGTGVGCTF. The nucleotide sequence is TGTGCCAGCAGTCCAGGCGGGACAGGGGTTGGCTGCACCTTC.